A few counts support the clone carrying this T cell receptor (beta chain). The antigen is unknown. This entry belongs to a study of T cells after yellow fever vaccination. General study results and limits: The presence of abundant clonotypes contaminating from the bulk population was possible in FACS-sorted repertoires.

In making TCR cDNA, 5'RACE template switching added a universal primer site and UMIs to it. TCRdb passed the 5' RACE reads through MiXCR, listing each CDR3 protein once. Of 400,000 to 450,000 distinct CDR3 sequences listed, roughly a sixth were seen once; the top ten hold roughly a sixth. Trimming stripped 1 base from V and 5 bases from J, with 14 bases between. The CDR3 contains 15 residues. The germline V gene encodes CDR1 SQVTM and CDR2 ANQGSEA. The sequencing here drew on PBMCs, taken before the yellow fever booster vaccination. The rearrangement uses TRBV29-1 and TRBJ1-4; D possibly corresponds to TRBD1 (5 bases). The TCR comes from a man younger than 35 who received the YFV17D yellow fever vaccine. The CDR3 DNA is TGCAGCGTTGAAGTCCTCGGGGACCCCAATGAAAAACTGTTTTTT. Amino acid sequence: CSVEVLGDPNEKLFF.